One sample yielded the 21 T cell receptor beta chains listed below, sequenced in a study of T cells and Merkel cell carcinoma outcomes. Generated by immunoSEQ multiplex PCR, the TCRdb table keeps only in-frame clones and is missing some. The sample lists just over 15,000 clones; around 86% were seen once. Sequencing was performed on tumor tissue from Merkel cell carcinoma. The receptor set was obtained from a human donor with Merkel cell carcinoma.

The CDR3 DNA is TGTGCCAGCAGCTTACAACGGCGGGACTACAATGAGCAGTTCTTC. Its protein product is CASSLQRRDYNEQFF. V gene TRBV13 combines with J gene TRBJ2-1; D perhaps matches TRBD2 (6 bases). V lost 2 bases to trimming and J lost 3 bases, with 11 bases between them. The CDR3 length is 15 residues. CDR1 PRHDT and CDR2 FYEKMQ come from the germline V gene (reference sequence).

The chain couples TRBV10-2 to TRBJ1-2, with D perhaps matching TRBD1 (5 bases). The germline gives CDR1 WSHSY, CDR2 SAAADI. The germline V and J ends were trimmed by 3 bases and 8 bases, with 13 bases remaining between them. The CDR3 is 13 amino acids. For the CDR3, the DNA is TGCGCCAGCAGTGATCGGGGCGCGTTCGGCTACACCTTC. It is translated as CASSDRGAFGYTF.

The V call is TRBV2, the J call TRBJ2-1; D possibly corresponds to TRBD2 (5 bases). Germline values: CDR1 SNHLY, CDR2 FYNNEI. CDR3 length equals 13 residues. Trimming took off 6 bases at V and 5 bases at J, with 11 bases between the two ends. CDR3 protein: CASRVTRNNEQFF. CDR3 coding DNA: TGTGCCAGCAGGGTAACTAGGAACAATGAGCAGTTCTTC.

The chain carries TRBV9 and TRBJ1-4; D is unclear. The CDR3 is 15 residues long. Per the germline V gene, CDR1 is SGDLS and CDR2 is YYNGEE. V dropped 0 bases and J dropped 4 bases, with 10 bases sitting between them. This CDR3 is CASSVEGQNNEKLFF. The CDR3 bases are TGTGCCAGCAGCGTAGAAGGGCAGAATAATGAAAAACTGTTTTTT. Looking up the rest from reference TRBV9 and TRBJ1-4 gives the full variable domain: DSGVTQTPKHLITATGQRVTLRCSPRSGDLSVYWYQQSLDQGLQFLIQYYNGEERAKGNILERFSAQQFPDLHSELNLSSLELGDSALYFCASSVEGQNNEKLFFGSGTQLSVL.

The V and J genes are TRBV19 and TRBJ1-4; possibly TRBD1 for D (5 bases). The CDR3 is 17 amino acids. V shed 6 bases and J shed 4 bases, with 21 bases lying between them. Germline values: CDR1 LNHDA, CDR2 SQIVND (reference sequence). The CDR3 is CASSRWETENLNEKLFF. DNA of the CDR3: TGTGCCAGTAGCCGGTGGGAGACAGAGAATCTTAATGAAAAACTGTTTTTT.

The V call is TRBV4-1, the J call TRBJ2-7, with 9 bases identical to TRBD2. The junction had 2 bases not matched to a gene; V was cut back by 1 base and J by 1 base. Germline V gene sequence: CDR1 MGHRA, CDR2 YSYEKL. This CDR3 is 15 amino acids long. CDR3 coding DNA: TGCGCCAGCAGCCAAGCTAGCGGGATATCCTACGAGCAGTACTTC. Encoded protein: CASSQASGISYEQYF.

The chain couples TRBV7-8 to TRBJ1-5; the match to TRBD1 covers 8 bases. J was trimmed by 4 bases and V by 3 bases; bases with no gene match: 5. The CDR3 length is 15 residues. Germline assignment: CDR1 SGHVS and CDR2 FQNEAQ. CDR3 sequence reads: CASSFLDRGNQPQHF. In nucleotides, the CDR3 is TGTGCCAGCAGCTTCCTAGACAGGGGAAATCAGCCCCAGCATTTT.

J is TRBJ2-5 and V is TRBV28; 8 bases are shared with TRBD2. The CDR3 extends over 14 amino acids. Germline CDR1 reads MDHEN; CDR2 reads SYDVKM. Trimming removed 6 bases from V and 2 bases from J; junction bases left unmatched: 5. The CDR3 DNA sequence: TGTGCCAGCAGCCCTAGCGGGCCACAAGAGACCCAGTACTTC. Protein: CASSPSGPQETQYF.

The rearrangement joins TRBV28 to TRBJ1-2, with unresolved D. The CDR3 sequence is 14 residues long. CDR1 MDHEN and CDR2 SYDVKM come from the germline V gene. The V end was cut by 4 bases, the J end by 4 bases, with 13 bases between. CDR3 region: CASSSREGTYGYTF. The CDR3 DNA sequence: TGTGCCAGCAGTTCCCGAGAGGGAACCTATGGCTACACCTTC.

The rearrangement joins TRBV4-1 to TRBJ1-6, with 7 bases that match TRBD1. The V and J ends lost 4 bases and 10 bases, in that order; junction bases with no gene match: 4. Germline CDR1 reads MGHRA; CDR2 reads YSYEKL. The CDR3 length is 13 residues. CDR3 in amino acids: CASSRDRQSPLHF. As DNA, the CDR3 is TGCGCCAGCAGCCGGGACAGACAATCACCCCTCCACTTT.

The chain is built from TRBV11-2 and TRBJ2-3; no clear D. CDR3 length: 14 amino acids. Germline-derived CDR1 and CDR2 are SGHAT and FQNNGV. V lost 5 bases to trimming and J lost 3 bases, with 12 bases between them. In DNA, the CDR3 is TGTGCCAGCAGCCCCTCTGGGTGGACAGATACGCAGTATTTT. Translation gives CASSPSGWTDTQYF.

CDR3 sequence: CASSGAFTDTQYF. In DNA form, the CDR3 reads TGTGCCAGCAGCGGGGCGTTCACAGATACGCAGTATTTT. The rearrangement joins TRBV11-3 to TRBJ2-3; a weak D match, TRBD1 (5 bases). The CDR3 is 13 residues long. The germline V gene encodes CDR1 SGHNT and CDR2 YENEEA. The germline V and J ends were trimmed by 5 bases and 2 bases, with 8 bases remaining between them.

The chain has TRBV5-1 and TRBJ2-7; D remains ambiguous. This CDR3 comprises 12 residues. CDR1 is SGHRS and CDR2 is YFSETQ in the germline V gene. V lost 1 base and J lost 3, with 5 bases in between. CDR3 nucleotides: TGCGCCAGCAGCTTGATAGGCTACGAGCAGTACTTC. Translated: CASSLIGYEQYF.

CDR3 loop: CASRNSYEQYF. The CDR3 DNA reads as TGTGCCAGCAGGAACAGCTACGAGCAGTACTTC. The chain has TRBV6-5 and TRBJ2-7; D is ambiguous. The CDR3 runs 11 residues. Germline CDR1 MNHEY, CDR2 SVGAGI. The ends were cut back, 6 bases at V and 3 bases at J, with 6 bases in the middle.

The chain links TRBV2 to TRBJ1-2, with unresolved D. The length of the CDR3 is 13 residues. CDR1 and CDR2 from the germline V gene are SNHLY and FYNNEI. Trimming took 6 bases from V and 1 from J, leaving 9 bases between them. The chain's CDR3 is CASSRGFNYGYTF. The CDR3 coding sequence is TGTGCCAGCAGCAGAGGATTTAACTATGGCTACACCTTC. Using reference TRBV2 and TRBJ1-2 for the parts outside the CDR3, the full variable domain is EPEVTQTPSHQVTQMGQEVILRCVPISNHLYFYWYRQILGQKVEFLVSFYNNEISEKSEIFDDQFSVERPDGSNFTLKIRSTKLEDSAMYFCASSRGFNYGYTFGSGTRLTVV.

The chain joins TRBV27 to TRBJ1-5; possibly TRBD1 for D (5 bases). Looked up from germline, CDR1 is MNHEY and CDR2 is SMNVEV (reference sequence). The CDR3 contains 15 residues. The ends were cut back, 8 bases at V and 5 bases at J, with 19 bases in the middle. CDR3: CASSDGAHYYQPQHF. In DNA, the CDR3 is TGTGCCAGCTCCGACGGGGCACACTATTATCAGCCCCAGCATTTT.

This rearrangement joins TRBV5-1 to TRBJ2-7, with 9 bases lining up with TRBD2. The CDR3 loop spans 16 amino acids. The germline CDR1 and CDR2 sequences are SGHRS and YFSETQ. V trimming: 3 bases; J trimming: 2 bases; junction bases outside the gene matches: 9. In DNA form, the CDR3 reads TGCGCCAGCAGCTCCGTCGAGGCGGGAGGGCCCTACGAGCAGTACTTC. This sequence encodes CASSSVEAGGPYEQYF.

The J gene is TRBJ2-3, the V gene TRBV18, with D hard to call. V was trimmed by 4 bases and J by 0 bases, leaving 8 bases between them. From germline, CDR1 is KGHSH and CDR2 LQKENI. The length of the CDR3 is 14 residues. CDR3 sequence: CASSLLSSTDTQYF. Here the CDR3 DNA reads TGTGCCAGCTCACTCCTCTCTAGCACAGATACGCAGTATTTT.

The genes are TRBV6-1 and TRBJ1-4; D is ambiguous. The germline gives CDR1 MNHNS, CDR2 SASEGT. The CDR3 length is 13 residues. Trimming left V 0 bases short and J 8 bases short, with 7 bases between. The CDR3 region has the DNA TGTGCCAGCAGTGAAGCTCGTCACGAAAAACTGTTTTTT. It translates to CASSEARHEKLFF.

This clone was seen a handful of times. The rearrangement uses TRBV5-1 and TRBJ1-1, with 10 bases identical to TRBD1. Germline trimming cut 2 bases from V and 5 bases from J; bases unmatched to any gene: 9. The CDR3 totals 16 residues. Germline CDR1 reads SGHRS; CDR2 reads YFSETQ. CDR3 nucleotide sequence: TGCGCCAGCAGCTTAGATGGGACAGGGGTTGGTACTGAAGCTTTCTTT. This gives the protein CASSLDGTGVGTEAFF.

The chain combines TRBV9 with TRBJ2-3; the D is unclear. The CDR3 has 14 amino acids. Deletions cut 0 bases from V and 0 bases from J, with 5 bases between. Germline CDR1 is SGDLS and CDR2 is YYNGEE. DNA of the CDR3: TGTGCCAGCAGCGTAGCGACTAGCACAGATACGCAGTATTTT. Encoded protein: CASSVATSTDTQYF.